The present T cell receptor beta chain was sequenced within a study of T cells after yellow fever vaccination. Regarding the study as a whole: Among primary-vaccination clones, most reappeared after the booster, at approximately 97% for CD4 and 85% to 90% for CD8.

Each CDR3 protein gets one entry after TCRdb re-called the 5' RACE reads with MiXCR. Of approximately 90,000 distinct CDR3 sequences in the sample, 10% to 15% are singletons; the top ten hold approximately 25%. This clonotype was recorded a few times. From germline, CDR1 is MNHEY and CDR2 SVGEGT. This CDR3 comprises 17 residues. V lost 1 base and J 5 bases, leaving 18 bases between the germline ends. The chain links TRBV6-2 or TRBV6-3 to TRBJ1-5; D is ambiguous. This TCR was sampled from a man younger than 30 who received the YFV17D yellow fever vaccine. The sample consisted of CD8+ T cells not binding an NS4B(214-222) dextramer, sorted from PBMCs, taken 21 days after the first yellow fever vaccination. The CDR3 DNA follows: TGTGCCAGCAGTTACTTACCAACCCTACATGAGCATCAGCCCCAGCATTTT. This gives the protein CASSYLPTLHEHQPQHF.